The 8 T cell receptor beta chains below all came from one sample that was sequenced in a study of blood T cell repertoires in COVID-19. The table came from immunoSEQ multiplex PCR; TCRdb's copy has only in-frame clones and leaves some out. Seen here are under 200,000 clones, about 85% observed once, and the top ten hold around 9.8%. Sample: peripheral blood. The receptor source for this set is a woman older than 75 with acute or convalescent COVID-19.

The chain has TRBV10-3 and TRBJ2-2, with 8 positions matching TRBD1. V lost 6 bases, J lost 4 bases, and 7 bases stayed unmatched. The CDR3 loop spans 15 amino acids. CDR1 and CDR2 (germline): ENHRY, SYGVKD. The CDR3 region is CAISAGQGGTGELFF. CDR3 DNA: TGTGCCATCAGCGCCGGACAGGGCGGCACCGGGGAGCTGTTTTTT.

The V and J genes are TRBV7-2 and TRBJ2-2; no reliable D call. The CDR3 spans 15 residues. V shed 1 base and J shed 3 bases, with 9 bases lying between them. Per the germline V gene, CDR1 is SGHTA and CDR2 is FQGNSA. For the CDR3, the DNA is TGTGCCAGCAGCTTAGGGCGGATGGACACCGGGGAGCTGTTTTTT. It translates to CASSLGRMDTGELFF.

The chain joins TRBV5-1 to TRBJ2-7, with D perhaps matching TRBD2 (5 bases). CDR1 and CDR2 from the germline V gene are SGHRS and YFSETQ. The CDR3 length is 17 residues. V was clipped by 1 base and J by 3 bases, with 20 bases between them. The DNA for the CDR3 is TGCGCCAGCAGCTTGCTCCTGGCGACATCCCGGGGCTACGAGCAGTACTTC. Its translation: CASSLLLATSRGYEQYF.

A few counts support this clone. V usage is TRBV3-1 (or the pseudogene TRBV3-2) and J usage is TRBJ1-3; D perhaps matches TRBD1 (6 bases). The CDR3 has 16 amino acids. Trimming took off 4 bases at V and 11 bases at J, with 24 bases between the two ends. The germline CDR1 and CDR2 sequences are LGHDT and YNNKEL (reference sequence). CDR3 DNA sequence: TGTGCCAGCAGCCCTAGACAGGCCGCGGGCCTCGGGTCCATATATTTT. Its translation: CASSPRQAAGLGSIYF.

In this sample, this clone turned up once. The chain couples TRBV5-1 to TRBJ2-5; 9 nucleotides align to TRBD1. The junction had 5 bases not matched to a gene; V was cut back by 0 bases and J by 5 bases. The CDR3 runs to 15 residues. The germline CDR1 and CDR2 sequences are SGHRS and YFSETQ. The CDR3, as DNA: TGCGCCAGCAGCTTGGGACAGGGGGGAACGGAGACCCAGTACTTC. Amino acid sequence: CASSLGQGGTETQYF.

The chain couples TRBV6-2 or TRBV6-3 to TRBJ1-2; D might be TRBD1 (5 bases). Germline assignment: CDR1 MNHEY and CDR2 SVGEGT. The CDR3 loop spans 18 amino acids. V was pared by 5 bases and J by 1 base, with 23 bases between. The CDR3 is CASSPPPSTGRINYGYTF. The CDR3 nucleotides are TGTGCCAGCAGTCCCCCACCGTCTACAGGTAGGATTAACTATGGCTACACCTTC.

The chain uses TRBV12-3 or TRBV12-4 and TRBJ1-1; tentatively, D is TRBD1 (5 bases). The CDR3 contains 13 residues. Trimming removed 5 bases from V and 3 bases from J, with 10 bases in between. CDR3 residues: CASSLDRYTEAFF. In nucleotides, the CDR3 is TGTGCCAGCAGTCTAGACAGATACACTGAAGCTTTCTTT.

The gene calls are TRBV5-1 and TRBJ2-2; TRBD1 is a possible D gene (6 bases). Germline CDR1 reads SGHRS; CDR2 reads YFSETQ. The CDR3 loop spans 14 amino acids. V dropped 7 bases and J dropped 4 bases, with 14 bases sitting between them. The CDR3 sequence: CASEETGRTGELFF. The CDR3 DNA reads as TGCGCCAGCGAAGAAACAGGGCGCACCGGGGAGCTGTTTTTT.